Following are 21 T cell receptor beta chains from one sample sequenced in a study of cytomegalovirus exposure and HLA in healthy donors. PCR used 60 Vbeta primers and 13 Jbeta primers. The assay was immunoSEQ multiplex PCR, and TCRdb's table has in-frame clones only and misses some. The repertoire has about 160,000 clones, 80% of them found once; the top ten carry roughly 5%. Source material: PBMCs. Receptors were obtained from a man younger than 40 in good health and CMV-seronegative.

This clone has only a few counts. The chain links TRBV4-2 to TRBJ1-5; 9 nucleotides line up with TRBD1. The CDR3 sequence is 15 residues long. Germline values: CDR1 LGHNA, CDR2 YNFKEQ. J gave up 9 bases and V 3 bases, and 9 bases lay outside the gene matches. The CDR3 is CASSHRTGEGWPQHF. For the CDR3, the DNA is TGTGCCAGCAGCCACAGGACAGGGGAGGGTTGGCCCCAGCATTTT.

The V call is TRBV27, the J call TRBJ2-7; TRBD2 agrees at 10 bases. This CDR3 contains 16 residues. Germline V gives CDR1 MNHEY, CDR2 SMNVEV (reference sequence). V lost 4 bases, J lost 0 bases, and 6 bases stayed unmatched. The CDR3 nucleotides are TGTGCCAGCAGTTCTGGACTAGCGGAGAGCTCCTACGAGCAGTACTTC. Residues: CASSSGLAESSYEQYF.

V and J are TRBV30 and TRBJ1-2; TRBD1 matches 8 bases. Germline CDR1 is GTSNPN and CDR2 is SVGIG (reference sequence). This CDR3 contains 14 residues. V was pared by 3 bases and J by 8 bases, with 11 bases of the junction left unmatched. CDR3 sequence reads: CAWRTGVGLLGYTF. The CDR3 DNA follows: TGTGCCTGGAGGACAGGGGTGGGTCTCTTGGGCTACACCTTC.

This clone has just one count. V usage is TRBV5-1 and J usage is TRBJ1-5; possible D gene TRBD1, 6 bases. Germline values: CDR1 SGHRS, CDR2 YFSETQ. V was shortened by 0 bases and J by 1 base, with 8 bases between the two germline ends. The CDR3 spans 15 residues. The chain's CDR3 is CASSLDRASNQPQHF. CDR3 nucleotides: TGCGCCAGCAGCTTGGACAGGGCGAGCAATCAGCCCCAGCATTTT.

The J gene is TRBJ2-3, the V gene TRBV7-9; 11 bases map to TRBD2. CDR3 length: 16 residues. Germline assignment: CDR1 SEHNR and CDR2 FQNEAQ (reference sequence). Trimming took 4 bases from V and 5 from J; bases not matched to a gene: 8. The CDR3 coding sequence is TGTGCCAGCAGCTCCTTCCTAGCGGGGGGAATAGATACGCAGTATTTT. Translation gives CASSSFLAGGIDTQYF.

This clone was seen a single time. This chain connects TRBV29-1 to TRBJ2-3, with 9 bases identical to TRBD2. Germline V gene data show CDR1 as SQVTM and CDR2 as ANQGSEA. V dropped 4 bases and J dropped 5; count of bases not matched to a gene: 4. This CDR3 contains 13 residues. CDR3: CSVVGLALDTQYF. Here the CDR3 DNA reads TGCAGCGTTGTGGGACTAGCTTTAGATACGCAGTATTTT.

A few counts support this clone. The chain couples TRBV28 to TRBJ1-4, with D tentatively TRBD1 (5 bases). The V end lost 5 bases, the J end lost 5 bases, and 18 bases lay between the germline ends. Germline values: CDR1 MDHEN, CDR2 SYDVKM. The CDR3 has 16 amino acids. In DNA, the CDR3 is TGTGCCAGCAGTCCCTCCGGCAGGGAGGGAAATGAAAAACTGTTTTTT. Its translation is CASSPSGREGNEKLFF.

The V gene is TRBV27, the J gene TRBJ1-5; D is possibly TRBD1 (6 bases). The V end was cut by 6 bases, the J end by 2 bases, with 11 bases between. This CDR3 contains 14 residues. Germline CDR1 MNHEY, CDR2 SMNVEV (reference sequence). In nucleotides, the CDR3 is TGTGCCAGCAGACAGGGAAGGGGCAATCAGCCCCAGCATTTT. Its protein is CASRQGRGNQPQHF.

This rearrangement joins TRBV7-9 to TRBJ1-5, with D tentatively TRBD1 (6 bases). The V end was cut by 3 bases, the J end by 11 bases, with 14 bases between. This CDR3 is built from 13 residues. The V gene's germline CDR1 is SEHNR and CDR2 FQNEAQ (reference sequence). In DNA form, the CDR3 reads TGTGCCAGCAGCTTGGAGGAACGGACAGCCCAGCATTTT. Protein sequence: CASSLEERTAQHF.

V and J are TRBV27 and TRBJ2-7; TRBD1 aligns across 8 bases. The CDR3 covers 17 residues. Germline-derived CDR1 and CDR2 are MNHEY and SMNVEV (reference sequence). J was trimmed by 0 bases and V by 5 bases; bases with no gene match: 12. The CDR3 protein is CASSHDLGTGSSYEQYF. CDR3 nucleotide sequence: TGTGCCAGCAGTCACGATCTCGGGACAGGTAGCTCCTACGAGCAGTACTTC.

The gene calls are TRBV7-9 and TRBJ2-1; 7 nucleotides agree with TRBD2. CDR1 is SEHNR and CDR2 is FQNEAQ in the germline V gene (reference sequence). With 1 base clipped from V and 0 bases from J, the junction kept 12 bases outside the gene matches. The CDR3 is 19 residues long. CDR3: CASSLVGVVRGSSYNEQFF. CDR3 nucleotide sequence: TGTGCCAGCAGCTTAGTGGGGGTTGTTCGCGGGAGCTCCTACAATGAGCAGTTCTTC.

This chain joins TRBV9 and TRBJ2-6; possible D gene TRBD1, 6 bases. Between the trimmed V and J ends, which lost 4 bases and 0 bases, there was a span of 23 bases. Germline-derived CDR1 and CDR2 are SGDLS and YYNGEE. CDR3 length equals 20 residues. The CDR3: CASSLLVGGTPTSGANVLTF. The DNA for the CDR3 is TGTGCCAGCAGCCTTCTAGTAGGTGGGACACCCACCTCTGGGGCCAACGTCCTGACTTTC.

The rearrangement joins TRBV28 to TRBJ2-7, with D possibly matching TRBD1 (6 bases). Germline CDR1 reads MDHEN; CDR2 reads SYDVKM. Trimming stripped 5 bases from V and 0 bases from J, with 14 bases between. The length of the CDR3 is 15 residues. As DNA, the CDR3 is TGTGCCAGCAGTGACCCCGGGACAAACTCCTACGAGCAGTACTTC. Its translation: CASSDPGTNSYEQYF.

The rearrangement links TRBV28 to TRBJ2-7, with 9 bases lining up with TRBD2. V was clipped by 7 bases and J by 3 bases; unmatched bases: 7. This CDR3 has 14 amino acids. Germline V gene sequence: CDR1 MDHEN, CDR2 SYDVKM. CDR3 region: CASTPRLADYEQYF. The CDR3 DNA sequence: TGTGCCAGCACGCCCCGACTAGCGGACTACGAGCAGTACTTC.

V gene TRBV14 combines with J gene TRBJ2-1; 9 bases align to TRBD2. V gave up 1 base and J gave up 7 bases; unmatched junction bases: 11. The CDR3 runs to 17 residues. Germline V gene lookup returns CDR1 SGHDN and CDR2 FVKESK. The CDR3 sequence: CASSQGGISGSRNEQFF. CDR3 DNA: TGTGCCAGCAGCCAAGGAGGGATTAGCGGGAGCAGGAATGAGCAGTTCTTC.

The chain carries TRBV29-1 and TRBJ1-2, with D maybe TRBD1 (6 bases). V lost 7 bases to trimming and J lost 4 bases, with 13 bases between them. CDR1 and CDR2 from the germline V gene are SQVTM and ANQGSEA. The CDR3 extends over 12 amino acids. The CDR3 region is CSAPSTGYGYTF. In DNA, the CDR3 is TGCAGCGCTCCCTCGACAGGCTATGGCTACACCTTC.

The chain joins TRBV21-1 to TRBJ1-2; TRBD1, as called in the table, went unchecked against the DNA. TRBV21-1 is an annotated pseudogene. The CDR3 runs to 21 residues. In DNA form, the CDR3 reads TGTGCCAGCAGCAAAGCTCAAGGGACAGGGGGACATGCGCCTCTTAACTATGGCTACACCTTC. Translated: CASSKAQGTGGHAPLNYGYTF.

The chain recombines TRBV5-4 with TRBJ1-4, with a tentative D call TRBD1 (5 bases). CDR3 length equals 15 residues. V shed 2 bases and J shed 5 bases, with 13 bases lying between them. Germline V gives CDR1 SGHNT, CDR2 YYREEE (reference sequence). As DNA, the CDR3 is TGTGCCAGCAGCTTCTGGCAGGGAGGGAATGAAAAACTGTTTTTT. It translates to CASSFWQGGNEKLFF.

The gene calls are TRBV25-1 and TRBJ1-6, with no clear D. Germline V gene data show CDR1 as MGHDK and CDR2 as SYGVNS. There are 13 residues in the CDR3. The V gene lost 10 bases and the J gene lost 8 bases, with 15 bases spanning the gap. The CDR3 DNA reads as TGTGCCACCACTTCTAGTGGGTATTCACCCCTCCACTTT. Residues: CATTSSGYSPLHF.

The genes are TRBV4-3 and TRBJ2-2; the D gene is possibly TRBD2 (6 bases). With 0 bases removed from V and 7 bases from J, the gap between germline ends came to 12 bases. This CDR3 is 15 amino acids long. Germline loops: CDR1 LGHNA, CDR2 YSLEER. In nucleotides, the CDR3 is TGCGCCAGCAGCCAAGATCGGGGGTTTAGCGGGGAGCTGTTTTTT. Translated, it gives CASSQDRGFSGELFF.

V usage is TRBV23-1 and J usage is TRBJ1-6; tentative D call: TRBD1 (6 bases). TRBV23-1 is an open reading frame whose function is uncertain. Trimming removed 0 bases at V and 13 bases at J, with 13 bases between. The CDR3 runs 14 residues. CDR3 amino acids: CASSQSCRGAPLHF. CDR3 sequence (DNA): TGCGCCAGCAGTCAATCCTGCAGGGGTGCGCCCCTCCACTTT.